This TCR beta chain was recorded in a study of CD8+CD57+ T cells in acquired aplastic anemia. The length of the CDR3 is 17 residues. Germline CDR1 SGHAT, CDR2 FQDESV (reference sequence). V was clipped by 1 base and J by 4 bases, with 17 bases between them. It was patients with CD8+CD57+ cell expansion by flow cytometry who were chosen for sequencing. The table lists this clonotype with a few counts. Both TCR beta VDJ combination and CDR3 sequence profiling were carried out. Genomic DNA was the template for this profiling. MiXCR, run by TCRdb on the reads, gives a single entry per CDR3 protein. The table shows 450,000 to 550,000 distinct CDR3 sequences, with around 30% occurring only once.

The sequence was obtained from a human donor with aplastic anemia. Sample: sorted CD4+, CD8+, or CD8+CD57+ T cells (not recorded which) from PBMCs. The chain couples TRBV11-1 to TRBJ2-1, with unresolved D. This CDR3 is CASSLEVALNSYNEQFF. The CDR3 DNA is TGTGCCAGCAGCTTAGAAGTAGCTTTGAATTCATACAATGAGCAGTTCTTC.